These 10 T cell receptor beta chains were all obtained from the same sample, sequenced in a study of tumor-infiltrating lymphocytes in primary liver carcinoma. From 400 to 500 ng total RNA, TCR beta cDNA was generated with a primer in the constant region. Libraries covering TCR beta were generated through three nested multiplex PCR rounds (using a slightly modified ARM-PCR). Running 9 to 11 cycles apiece, the first two PCR rounds relied on TRBV1-TRBV30 forward primers together with a C-beta reverse primer. TCRdb reanalysed the multiplex PCR reads using MiXCR and keeps one entry per CDR3 protein. The repertoire has about 54,000 distinct CDR3 sequences, around 79% of them found once; the top ten carry less than 30%. Unsorted bulk tissue, 20-30 mg of it, served as the source for co-extraction of RNA and DNA. The material sequenced was liver tumor tissue from sampling region 2. Noted subset: tumor region T2, inferior pole. These receptors were collected from a man in his forties or fifties with primary liver carcinoma and hepatitis B virus infection.

A word on this clonotype: The junction departs from the called germline gene at one end, perhaps through a read error. In DNA, the CDR3 is TGTGCCAACAGTGAATTGAGCAGGGGAGAGGAAGCTTTCTTT. It translates to CANSELSRGEEAFF. The J gene is TRBJ1-1, the V gene TRBV6-1, with a tentative D call TRBD1 (6 bases). This CDR3 has 14 amino acids. CDR1 MNHNS and CDR2 SASEGT come from the germline V gene.

On this clonotype itself: Relative to the germline gene, one junction end is altered; a read error may explain this. This chain uses TRBV11-1 with TRBJ2-1; 9 bases agree with TRBD2. CDR3 length equals 16 residues. The V gene's germline CDR1 is SGHAT and CDR2 FQDESV (reference sequence). CDR3 bases: TGTGCCAGCAGCAAGAGGGCGGGACTAGCCGGGGATGAGCAGGTCTTC. Amino acid sequence: CASSKRAGLAGDEQVF.

The chain carries TRBV4-1 and TRBJ1-1; D possibly corresponds to TRBD1 (6 bases). This CDR3 contains 16 residues. Germline loops: CDR1 MGHRA, CDR2 YSYEKL. V was clipped by 2 bases and J by 14 bases, with 27 bases between them. The CDR3 coding sequence is TGCGCCAGCAGCCAAAGGGGGGGCAGTAAGAACACTGAACCCTTCTTT. It encodes CASSQRGGSKNTEPFF.

A word on this clonotype: A read error may produce the germline difference seen at one junction end. The chain links TRBV29-1 to TRBJ2-5; tentatively, D is TRBD1 or TRBD2 (5 bases each). CDR1 and CDR2 from the germline V gene are SQVTM and ANQGSEA. The CDR3 runs to 12 residues. The CDR3 DNA sequence: TGCATCGGGGTAGGGGACGGGGAGACCCAATACTTC. It is translated as CIGVGDGETQYF.

This clonotype was counted many times. This rearrangement joins TRBV5-4 to TRBJ2-7; 8 bases fit TRBD1. Germline assignment: CDR1 SGHNT and CDR2 YYREEE (reference sequence). There are 15 residues in the CDR3. The trim removed 3 bases at V and 2 bases at J, leaving 7 bases unmatched. CDR3 DNA sequence: TGTGCCAGCAGCTCGGGACAGGCGCGCACCTACGAGCAGTACTTC. Translation: CASSSGQARTYEQYF.

Comment on this clonotype: The junction and the germline gene differ at one end; a read error may be behind it. The chain uses TRBV6-1 and TRBJ2-2; perhaps TRBD1 as D (6 bases). Germline CDR1 reads MNHNS; CDR2 reads SASEGT. The CDR3 consists of 17 residues. The CDR3 reads CASSLTGYTPNTGELFF. CDR3 DNA: TGTGCCAGCAGTTTAACAGGGTACACGCCCAACACTGGGGAGCTGTTTTTT.

Details on this clonotype: Mismatch with germline at one junction end may stem from a read error. J is TRBJ2-7 and V is TRBV6-1, with 7 bases lining up with TRBD2. The germline gives CDR1 MNHNS, CDR2 SASEGT. The CDR3 loop spans 15 amino acids. CDR3 loop: CTSSEPAVGGYEQYF. CDR3 coding DNA: TGTACCAGCAGTGAACCTGCGGTGGGGGGGTACGAACAGTACTTC.

The genes are TRBV11-2 and TRBJ2-3; D remains ambiguous. This CDR3 is 16 amino acids long. The germline gives CDR1 SGHAT, CDR2 FQNNGV. Trimming took off 0 bases at V and 6 bases at J, with 16 bases between the two ends. DNA of the CDR3: TGTGCCAGCAGCTTAGAGGGATCAGCGTGGACGGATACGCAGTATTTT. Its protein is CASSLEGSAWTDTQYF.

A remark on this clonotype: In this CDR3 the conserved last residue, phenylalanine or tryptophan, is missing, so a read error is likely. The V call is TRBV11-2, the J call TRBJ2-7; D remains unclear. The CDR3 covers 14 residues. CDR1 and CDR2 from the germline V gene are SGHAT and FQNNGV. Here the CDR3 reads CASSSTDTAYEQYY. CDR3 nucleotide sequence: TGTGCCAGTAGCTCAACTGACACTGCCTACGAGCAGTACTAC.

Remarks on this clonotype: One end of the junction fails to match germline, which may point to a read error. DNA for the CDR3: TGCAACGTTGAACCTCCGGGACAGGGCCCAGATAGGCAGTATTTT. Translation gives CNVEPPGQGPDRQYF. The V gene is TRBV29-1, the J gene TRBJ2-3; the match to TRBD1 covers 9 bases. Germline V gene sequence: CDR1 SQVTM, CDR2 ANQGSEA. This CDR3 has 15 amino acids.